These 22 T cell receptor beta chains share one sample of origin, sequenced in a study of blood T cell repertoires in COVID-19. Only in-frame clones appear in the TCRdb table, and some are missing; sequencing was by immunoSEQ multiplex PCR. Of under 250,000 clones detected, roughly 81% appear once; the ten largest clones hold 2.9%. The specimen sequenced was peripheral blood. These TCRs come from a man aged 45-65 years who had recovered from COVID-19.

This chain connects TRBV28 to TRBJ1-5; D is perhaps TRBD1 (6 bases). This CDR3 is built from 12 residues. The V gene's germline CDR1 is MDHEN and CDR2 SYDVKM. Between the trimmed V and J ends, which lost 5 bases and 15 bases, there was a span of 17 bases. CDR3 loop: CASSPQSGAGHF. As DNA, the CDR3 is TGTGCCAGCAGTCCACAGTCAGGGGCGGGGCATTTT. Using reference TRBV28 and TRBJ1-5 for the parts outside the CDR3, the full variable domain is DVKVTQSSRYLVKRTGEKVFLECVQDMDHENMFWYRQDPGLGLRLIYFSYDVKMKEKGDIPEGYSVSREKKERFSLILESASTNQTSMYLCASSPQSGAGHFGDGTRLSIL.

This clone showed up just a few times. Other DNA sequences in the same sample also yield this CDR3. The chain links TRBV28 to TRBJ1-2, with D possibly TRBD1 on 6 matching bases. CDR1 is MDHEN and CDR2 is SYDVKM in the germline V gene. V lost 8 bases and J 5 bases, leaving 12 bases between the germline ends. The CDR3 spans 12 residues. In nucleotides, the CDR3 is TGTGCCAGCTCGCAGGGGCATTATGGCTACACCTTC. Translating gives CASSQGHYGYTF.

V usage is TRBV18 and J usage is TRBJ2-2, with 9 bases aligning to TRBD1. Trimming at V came to 6 bases and at J to 6 bases, leaving 5 bases not matched to a gene. The germline CDR1 and CDR2 sequences are KGHSH and LQKENI. The CDR3 extends over 14 amino acids. CDR3 sequence: CASSSGTGSGELFF. The DNA of the CDR3 is TGTGCCAGCTCGTCCGGGACAGGGTCCGGGGAGCTGTTTTTT.

The CDR3 nucleotides read TGTGCCAGCAGCTTGGGACTAGCGGAGGTCCAAGAGACCCAGTACTTC. It specifies CASSLGLAEVQETQYF. The genes are TRBV7-2 and TRBJ2-5; 11 bases map to TRBD2. CDR1 SGHTA and CDR2 FQGNSA come from the germline V gene. Unmatched junction bases numbered 4, after V lost 3 bases and J lost 1 base. The CDR3 consists of 16 residues.

The chain employs TRBV4-1 and TRBJ2-5; maybe TRBD2 (6 bases). The V end lost 1 base, the J end lost 0 bases, and 15 bases lay between the germline ends. CDR3 length equals 17 residues. Germline V lookup: CDR1 MGHRA, CDR2 YSYEKL. CDR3 DNA sequence: TGCGCCAGCAGCCAAGGTCCATCGAGGAGGGACCAAGAGACCCAGTACTTC. Protein product: CASSQGPSRRDQETQYF.

The chain joins TRBV5-1 to TRBJ2-2, with TRBD1 matching over 8 bases. V was clipped by 5 bases and J by 0 bases; unmatched bases: 3. CDR3 size: 15 residues. CDR1 is SGHRS, CDR2 YFSETQ, per germline. The CDR3 DNA follows: TGCGCCAGCAGTCAGACAGGGGCGAACACCGGGGAGCTGTTTTTT. It encodes CASSQTGANTGELFF.

This chain connects TRBV10-3 to TRBJ2-2, with TRBD2 matching over 9 bases. The CDR3 has 13 amino acids. V was clipped by 7 bases and J by 7 bases; unmatched bases: 4. Germline CDR1 and CDR2: ENHRY and SYGVKD. CDR3 sequence (DNA): TGTGCCATCAAAGAGCGGGAGGTCGGGGAGCTGTTTTTT. The encoded protein is CAIKEREVGELFF.

The gene calls are TRBV18 and TRBJ1-4, with D tentatively TRBD1 (5 bases). CDR3 size: 15 residues. CDR1 KGHSH and CDR2 LQKENI come from the germline V gene. Trimming took 1 base from V and 2 from J, leaving 8 bases between them. For the CDR3, the DNA is TGTGCCAGCTCACCACAGGGGCGGACTAATGAAAAACTGTTTTTT. Amino acids: CASSPQGRTNEKLFF. The whole variable domain, remainder taken from reference TRBV18 and TRBJ1-4, is NAGVMQNPRHLVRRRGQEARLRCSPMKGHSHVYWYRQLPEEGLKFMVYLQKENIIDESGMPKERFSAEFPKEGPSILRIQQVVRGDSAAYFCASSPQGRTNEKLFFGSGTQLSVL.

This chain connects TRBV6-5 to TRBJ1-3; the D gene is possibly TRBD1 (5 bases). The CDR3 has 16 residues. Germline loops: CDR1 MNHEY, CDR2 SVGAGI. Trimming stripped 4 bases from V and 2 bases from J, with 15 bases between. CDR3 loop: CASSSGRGKAGNTIYF. The CDR3 bases are TGTGCCAGCAGTTCGGGTAGGGGTAAAGCTGGAAACACCATATATTTT.

This clone was detected once. The V call is TRBV2, the J call TRBJ1-1; no firm D call. Germline V gene lookup returns CDR1 SNHLY and CDR2 FYNNEI. The V end was cut by 10 bases, the J end by 1 base, with 16 bases between. The CDR3 runs to 14 residues. The CDR3 DNA sequence: TGTGCCACCGCGGTAGAACCGAGGAACACTGAAGCTTTCTTT. This translates into CATAVEPRNTEAFF.

DNA for the CDR3: TGTGCCAGCACCCGCACTATCCAAGAGACCCAGTACTTC. It codes for CASTRTIQETQYF. The chain employs TRBV6-5 and TRBJ2-5; D unresolved. Looked up from germline, CDR1 is MNHEY and CDR2 is SVGAGI. CDR3 length: 13 amino acids. Trimming shortened V by 7 bases and J by 1 base, and 10 bases separated the two germline ends.

This clone turned up a few times. The CDR3: CASRTGLNTEAFF. For the CDR3, the DNA is TGTGCCAGCAGGACAGGCCTGAACACTGAAGCTTTCTTT. The V and J genes are TRBV11-2 and TRBJ1-1; D possibly corresponds to TRBD1 (6 bases). V was cut by 6 bases and J by 0 bases, with 8 bases left in between. CDR3 length: 13 amino acids. Germline V gene lookup returns CDR1 SGHAT and CDR2 FQNNGV.

This clone was observed a handful of times. This chain links TRBV3-1 (or the pseudogene TRBV3-2) with TRBJ2-1; D possibly corresponds to TRBD1 (6 bases). Germline CDR1 and CDR2: LGHDT and YNNKEL (reference sequence). The CDR3 has 14 residues. V dropped 3 bases and J dropped 4 bases, with 10 bases sitting between them. The CDR3 region is CASSQGAPYNEQFF. Written as DNA, the CDR3 is TGTGCCAGCAGCCAGGGGGCGCCTTACAATGAGCAGTTCTTC.

The V call is TRBV9, the J call TRBJ2-3; TRBD2 matches at 11 bases. Per germline, CDR1 SGDLS and CDR2 YYNGEE. Trimming cost V 0 bases and J 4 bases; bases outside gene matches: 7. The CDR3 consists of 17 residues. This CDR3 reads CASSVGFLAGGSDTQYF. The DNA of the CDR3 is TGTGCCAGCAGCGTAGGGTTTCTAGCGGGAGGCTCAGATACGCAGTATTTT.

This sequence joins TRBV18 and TRBJ2-1; TRBD1 matches at 7 bases. Germline V CDR1 and CDR2: KGHSH, LQKENI. The V gene end was trimmed by 2 bases and the J gene end by 2 bases; junction bases not matched to a gene: 15. The CDR3 runs to 19 residues. The CDR3, as DNA: TGTGCCAGCTCACCAGGCTGGGGCCCCGGGACAGAGACCTACAATGAGCAGTTCTTC. This translates into CASSPGWGPGTETYNEQFF.

The chain has TRBV24-1 and TRBJ2-3, with D unresolved. Trimming left V 6 bases short and J 6 bases short, with 6 bases between. The length of the CDR3 is 11 residues. The germline V gene encodes CDR1 KGHDR and CDR2 SFDVKD. The chain's CDR3 is CATSSIDTQYF. DNA of the CDR3: TGTGCCACCAGTTCTATTGATACGCAGTATTTT.

The V gene is TRBV10-3, the J gene TRBJ1-6, with 7 bases matching TRBD1. Germline V gives CDR1 ENHRY, CDR2 SYGVKD. V shed 7 bases and J 7 bases; nucleotides not matched to a gene: 7. The CDR3 totals 14 residues. The CDR3 loop is CAITRDSKNSPLHF. The CDR3 nucleotides are TGTGCCATCACCCGGGACAGTAAGAATTCACCCCTCCACTTT.

V and J are TRBV15 and TRBJ2-1; 7 nucleotides match TRBD2. This CDR3 spans 14 amino acids. The germline V gene has CDR1 LNHNV and CDR2 YYDKDF (reference sequence). V shed 2 bases and J 6 bases; nucleotides not matched to a gene: 4. The CDR3 spells CATSRWTSGNEQFF. CDR3 bases: TGTGCCACCAGCAGATGGACTAGTGGCAATGAGCAGTTCTTC. The whole variable domain, remainder taken from reference TRBV15 and TRBJ2-1, is DAMVIQNPRYQVTQFGKPVTLSCSQTLNHNVMYWYQQKSSQAPKLLFHYYDKDFNNEADTPDNFQSRRPNTSFCFLDIRSPGLGDTAMYLCATSRWTSGNEQFFGPGTRLTVL.

J is TRBJ1-1 and V is TRBV5-6; 7 positions agree with TRBD1. The germline CDR1 and CDR2 sequences are SGHDT and YYEEEE. The CDR3 is 14 residues long. The junction had 1 base not matched to a gene; V was cut back by 1 base and J by 1 base. The CDR3: CASSLRQGNTEAFF. CDR3 DNA sequence: TGTGCCAGCAGCTTGCGACAGGGGAACACTGAAGCTTTCTTT.

This clone was seen more than once but under ten times. The J gene is TRBJ2-2, the V gene TRBV6-2 or TRBV6-3; 8 nucleotides match TRBD2. The CDR3 has 15 residues. Unmatched junction bases numbered 7, after V lost 5 bases and J lost 5 bases. Germline CDR1 and CDR2: MNHEY and SVGEGT. The CDR3 DNA is TGTGCCAGCAGTCCGGGAGGGGAACTTACCGGGGAGCTGTTTTTT. Protein product: CASSPGGELTGELFF.

The V call is TRBV18, the J call TRBJ2-3, with 10 bases aligning to TRBD2. The ends lost 2 bases at V and 3 bases at J; junction bases unmatched: 8. This CDR3 has 17 residues. Germline CDR1 is KGHSH and CDR2 is LQKENI. In DNA, the CDR3 is TGTGCCAGCTCACCATTTAAGGCTAGCGGGAGTACAGATACGCAGTATTTT. As protein: CASSPFKASGSTDTQYF.

J is TRBJ1-1 and V is TRBV4-1; TRBD1 might be the D (5 bases). This CDR3 is built from 16 residues. V shed 1 base and J shed 0 bases, with 12 bases lying between them. Germline lookup yields CDR1 MGHRA and CDR2 YSYEKL. The chain's CDR3 is CASSQASGLLNTEAFF. In nucleotides, the CDR3 is TGCGCCAGCAGCCAAGCCTCGGGACTTCTGAACACTGAAGCTTTCTTT.